These T cell receptor beta chains were read from a single sample in a study of blood T cell repertoires in COVID-19. TCRdb keeps only in-frame clones here, not all; method: immunoSEQ multiplex PCR. The table records roughly 100,000 clones, 70% to 90% of them present only once. Sequenced sample: peripheral blood. The receptor set was obtained from a man at least 80 years old with acute or convalescent COVID-19. The CDR3 runs from the conserved cysteine through the conserved F or W. D genes are given only for firm matches. Clone size is given for some rows only: seen once, a few or many times, or a class if the clone is expanded.

j_gene | v_gene | d_gene | abundance | CDR3nt | CDR3aa
TRBJ2-7 | TRBV4-1 | TRBD2 | - | TGCGCCAGCAGCCAAGGCCTAGCGGGAGGGTACGAGCAGTACTTC | CASSQGLAGGYEQYF
TRBJ1-5 | TRBV28 | TRBD1 | few | TGTGCCAGCAGGGGACAGCCTGATAATCAGCCCCAGCATTTT | CASRGQPDNQPQHF
TRBJ1-4 | TRBV15 | - | - | TGTGCCACCAGCAGAGATTTCCTACAGGCGCAAAATGAAAAACTGTTTTTT | CATSRDFLQAQNEKLFF
TRBJ2-5 | TRBV30 | TRBD2 | once | TGTGCCTGGAGTTCTAGGACTAGCGGGGTAATAGGAGAGACCCAGTACTTC | CAWSSRTSGVIGETQYF
TRBJ2-7 | TRBV11-2 | TRBD2 | - | TGTGCCAGCAGCTCAGGGAGGGGACCCTACGAGCAGTACTTC | CASSSGRGPYEQYF
TRBJ2-1 | TRBV21-1 | - | - | TGTGCCAGCAGCAAAGCTCGAATAAGACTAGCCGGAACCAATCCCTCCTACAATGAGCAGTTCTTC | CASSKARIRLAGTNPSYNEQFF
TRBJ2-2 | TRBV10-3 | - | - | TGTGCCATCAGTGTGGCCGGGGATGCCGGGGAGCTGTTTTTT | CAISVAGDAGELFF
TRBJ2-3 | TRBV13 | TRBD2 | - | TGTGCCAGCAGCTTAGGACTAGCGGGAGTTAGCGGAGATACGCAGTATTTT | CASSLGLAGVSGDTQYF
TRBJ2-7 | TRBV19 | TRBD1 | - | TGTGCCAGTACCAACCGGGACAGCACCTACGAGCAGTACTTC | CASTNRDSTYEQYF
TRBJ1-5 | TRBV5-5 | - | few | TGTGCCAGCAGCTTGGATTGGTCAGGGGTGGCACAGCCCCAGCATTTT | CASSLDWSGVAQPQHF
TRBJ1-1 | TRBV6-6 | TRBD1 | once | TGTGCCAGCAGTCGGACCGGGACAGGGAGATGGTACACTGAAGCTTTCTTT | CASSRTGTGRWYTEAFF
TRBJ2-1 | TRBV7-8 | - | once | TGTGCCAGCAGCTTAACGGTGTATGAGCAGTTCTTC | CASSLTVYEQFF
TRBJ1-5 | TRBV21-1 | - | - | TGTGCCAGCAGCCCTCCGGGACAGGGATACTATAGCAATCAGCCCCAGCATTTT | CASSPPGQGYYSNQPQHF
TRBJ1-2 | TRBV5-1 | TRBD1 | - | TGCGCCAGCAGCTTGGCCTCCGGGACAGGGGGCGGAGGCTACACCTTC | CASSLASGTGGGGYTF
TRBJ1-1 | TRBV29-1 | - | - | TGCAGCGTTGTCATCAGGGGTGGAGATGAAGCTTTCTTT | CSVVIRGGDEAFF
TRBJ2-3 | TRBV27 | TRBD2 | - | TGTGCCAGCAAGAAGCGGGAGAAAACAGATACGCAGTATTTT | CASKKREKTDTQYF
TRBJ1-1 | TRBV5-1 | - | - | TGCGCCAGCAGCTTGGGGCAGGGCATCCTGGGCACTGAAGCTTTCTTT | CASSLGQGILGTEAFF
TRBJ1-1 | TRBV19 | - | - | TGTGCCAGTAGCTCAAAGAGGGACACTGAAGCTTTCTTT | CASSSKRDTEAFF
TRBJ2-7 | TRBV7-2 | TRBD1 | - | TGTGCCAGCAGCTTAGTTTCAGGGGGCAACTACGAGCAGTACTTC | CASSLVSGGNYEQYF
TRBJ1-1 | TRBV12-3/TRBV12-4 | TRBD1 | - | TGTGCCAGCAGGTCGACAGGGTCAAGTGGAGCTTTCTTT | CASRSTGSSGAFF
TRBJ2-7 | TRBV6-5 | TRBD2 | - | TGTGCCAGTACGGGAGGGCCCTACGAGCAGTACTTC | CASTGGPYEQYF
TRBJ2-3 | TRBV6-2/TRBV6-3 | - | - | TGTGCCAGCAGTTACTCGCTGTGGCAGGGAACAGATACGCAGTATTTT | CASSYSLWQGTDTQYF
TRBJ2-1 | TRBV20-1 | - | - | TGCAGTGTTCCCAGGCCATACGAGCAGTTCTTC | CSVPRPYEQFF
TRBJ2-3 | TRBV6-5 | - | once | TGTGCCAGCAGTTACGGGCGATACCCTAGCACAGATACGCAGTATTTT | CASSYGRYPSTDTQYF
TRBJ2-2 | TRBV3-1/TRBV3-2 | TRBD2 | - | TGTGCCAGCAGCCAAGAGGGACTAGCGGGAGTCACCGGGGAGCTGTTTTTT | CASSQEGLAGVTGELFF
TRBJ2-3 | TRBV6-4 | TRBD2 | once | TGTGCCAGCAGTGACCCCACTAGCGGCAGCGCGCAGTATTTT | CASSDPTSGSAQYF
TRBJ1-4 | TRBV19 | TRBD1 | - | TGTGCCAGTACGCCTGGAGGGGGCCAGGGTGAAAAACTGTTTTTT | CASTPGGGQGEKLFF
TRBJ1-6 | TRBV7-8 | - | - | TGTGCCAGCAGCTTAAGGGGGAGCTTACCCGGCACCCTCCACTTT | CASSLRGSLPGTLHF
TRBJ1-4 | TRBV6-5 | - | - | TGTGCCAGCTCAACAAGGGGTGAAAAACTGTTTTTT | CASSTRGEKLFF
TRBJ2-7 | TRBV4-1 | - | - | TGCGCCAGCAGCCAAGATCCGGGAGTGGTCTACGAGCAGTACTTC | CASSQDPGVVYEQYF
TRBJ2-1 | TRBV24-1 | TRBD2 | once | TGTGCCACCAGTGATTTGCCCAACCCGGGACTACAACTTTACAATGAGCAGTTCTTC | CATSDLPNPGLQLYNEQFF
TRBJ1-5 | TRBV6-1 | TRBD1 | - | TGTGCCAGCAGTGAAGGGGACAGAAACTATCAGCCCCAGCATTTT | CASSEGDRNYQPQHF
TRBJ2-7 | TRBV6-5 | TRBD1 | - | TGTGCCAGCAGTCGACCGGGACAGGGAACCTACGAGCAGTACTTC | CASSRPGQGTYEQYF